This passage covers 26 T cell receptor beta chains from one sample sequenced in a study of T cells in Graves' hyperthyroidism and ophthalmopathy. Amplified TCR beta CDR3 regions came from RNA transcripts. Using the HTBI primer set, a first-round RT-PCR was run on the TCR CDR3. Each CDR3 protein is one row after TCRdb ran MiXCR on the multiplex PCR reads. The sample consists of more than 300,000 distinct CDR3 sequences, approximately 15% of them appearing once. The sample taken for sequencing was blood. The origin of the receptors is a woman in her 30s with Graves' hyperthyroidism.

This sequence joins TRBV10-3 and TRBJ1-4; 7 bases are shared with TRBD1. This CDR3 region has 14 residues. J gave up 2 bases and V 6 bases, and 3 bases lay outside the gene matches. Germline V CDR1 and CDR2: ENHRY, SYGVKD. Here the CDR3 DNA reads TGTGCCATCAGCCCGACAGGGACTAATGAAAAACTGTTTTTT. It codes for CAISPTGTNEKLFF.

Ten or more counts support this clonotype. The chain carries TRBV7-3 and TRBJ2-1; no firm D call. Per the germline V gene, CDR1 is SGHTA and CDR2 is FQGTGA. V lost 2 bases to trimming and J lost 7 bases, with 9 bases between them. CDR3 length equals 13 residues. CDR3 DNA sequence: TGTGCCAGCAGCTTATCGAAGTCTAATGAGCAGTTCTTC. Its translation is CASSLSKSNEQFF.

A few counts support this clonotype. This chain uses TRBV5-6 with TRBJ1-3; D is possibly TRBD1 (5 bases). Germline CDR1 SGHDT, CDR2 YYEEEE. V lost 2 bases and J 6 bases, leaving 18 bases between the germline ends. This CDR3 region has 16 residues. CDR3 loop: CASSLTLRQGKNTIYF. CDR3 nucleotide sequence: TGTGCCAGCAGCTTAACCCTCCGGCAGGGTAAAAACACCATATATTTT.

The rearrangement joins TRBV27 to TRBJ2-2; no definite D call. Per germline, CDR1 MNHEY and CDR2 SMNVEV (reference sequence). Trimming cost V 8 bases and J 4 bases, with 8 bases left between them. The length of the CDR3 is 12 residues. The CDR3 DNA sequence: TGTGCCAGCTCCGCCGCCACCGGGGAGCTGTTTTTT. This translates into CASSAATGELFF.

The J gene is TRBJ1-1, the V gene TRBV6-5; D uncertain. Germline CDR1 is MNHEY and CDR2 is SVGAGI. The CDR3 contains 13 residues. V lost 3 bases, J lost 0 bases, and 5 bases lay in between. This CDR3 is CASSYVMNTEAFF. CDR3 coding DNA: TGTGCCAGCAGTTATGTGATGAACACTGAAGCTTTCTTT.

The chain has TRBV7-8 and TRBJ2-7; 9 bases align to TRBD1. V dropped 8 bases and J dropped 1; count of bases not matched to a gene: 6. Germline CDR1 and CDR2: SGHVS and FQNEAQ. There are 14 residues in the CDR3. CDR3 bases: TGTGCCAGCGGGTTGACAGGGGGATCCTACGAGCAGTACTTC. As protein: CASGLTGGSYEQYF.

This clonotype has more than one count but fewer than ten. The rearrangement uses TRBV4-2 and TRBJ2-1, with TRBD1 identical over 8 bases. Trimming removed 0 bases from V and 4 bases from J; junction bases left unmatched: 5. The CDR3 loop spans 16 amino acids. Germline values: CDR1 LGHNA, CDR2 YNFKEQ. Written as DNA, the CDR3 is TGTGCCAGCAGCCAAGAAGCGACAGGGGTTTACAATGAGCAGTTCTTC. Translation gives CASSQEATGVYNEQFF.

This clonotype was seen repeatedly, ten times or more. The gene calls are TRBV27 and TRBJ2-5; D is unresolved. Germline V lookup: CDR1 MNHEY, CDR2 SMNVEV (reference sequence). This CDR3 spans 13 amino acids. V dropped 6 bases and J dropped 2 bases, with 10 bases sitting between them. The chain's CDR3 is CASRLLGQETQYF. As DNA, the CDR3 is TGTGCCAGCAGGCTTCTAGGGCAAGAGACCCAGTACTTC.

This clonotype was counted at least ten times. The chain recombines TRBV6-2 or TRBV6-3 with TRBJ2-2; TRBD2 might be the D (5 bases). The CDR3 consists of 15 residues. The V gene lost 2 bases and the J gene lost 1 base, with 8 bases spanning the gap. CDR1 and CDR2 from the germline V gene are MNHEY and SVGEGT. As DNA, the CDR3 is TGTGCCAGCAGTTACACACTAGAGAACACCGGGGAGCTGTTTTTT. The encoded protein is CASSYTLENTGELFF.

This chain uses TRBV10-3 with TRBJ2-1, with TRBD2 as a possible D gene (6 bases). V was cut by 3 bases and J by 2 bases, with 17 bases left in between. Germline V gives CDR1 ENHRY, CDR2 SYGVKD. This CDR3 spans 17 amino acids. The CDR3, as DNA: TGTGCCATCAGTGATTGGGGTTTCGGGACTCCCTACAATGAGCAGTTCTTC. As protein: CAISDWGFGTPYNEQFF.

This clonotype was seen at least ten times. The chain employs TRBV20-1 and TRBJ2-1; TRBD2 agrees at 14 bases. CDR1 DFQATT and CDR2 SNEGSKA come from the germline V gene (reference sequence). This CDR3 is built from 15 residues. After removal of 5 bases from V and 2 bases from J, the junction contained 2 bases not matched to a gene. As DNA, the CDR3 is TGCAGTGCTCCGGGACTAGCGGGAGCCTACAATGAGCAGTTCTTC. This gives the protein CSAPGLAGAYNEQFF.

Comments on this clonotype: This may be a read error, as it is one base from a much larger clone. This sequence joins TRBV20-1 and TRBJ2-7; 8 bases agree with TRBD2. CDR1 is DFQATT and CDR2 is SNEGSKA in the germline V gene (reference sequence). The CDR3 has 14 residues. CDR3 in amino acids: CSAASGSSSYEHYF. The CDR3 DNA sequence: TGCAGTGCGGCTAGCGGGTCAAGCTCCTACGAGCACTACTTC.

This clonotype was counted many times. J is TRBJ2-7 and V is TRBV28; tentative D call: TRBD1 (5 bases). The V and J ends lost 6 bases and 5 bases respectively, with 23 bases between them. The CDR3 is made up of 16 amino acids. Germline V gene sequence: CDR1 MDHEN, CDR2 SYDVKM. The CDR3 reads CASSQDTSVSGNEQYF. CDR3 sequence (DNA): TGTGCCAGCAGCCAGGACACCTCCGTCTCTGGAAACGAGCAGTACTTC.

This clonotype was seen more than once but under ten times. The rearrangement joins TRBV5-5 to TRBJ2-5, with D possibly matching TRBD1 (5 bases). CDR1 is SGHKS and CDR2 is YYEKEE in the germline V gene (reference sequence). The CDR3 extends over 14 amino acids. V gave up 3 bases and J gave up 5 bases, with 14 bases separating them. The CDR3 DNA reads as TGTGCCAGCAGCTCGAAGGGGTTTACGGAGACCCAGTACTTC. Its protein is CASSSKGFTETQYF.

This chain uses TRBV6-2 or TRBV6-3 with TRBJ2-3; no clear D. Per germline, CDR1 MNHEY and CDR2 SVGEGT. Trimming removed 6 bases at V and 2 bases at J, with 15 bases between. The CDR3 extends over 15 amino acids. The CDR3, as DNA: TGTGCCAGCAGAACGGCATTCTTAGTCACAGATACGCAGTATTTT. Amino acid sequence: CASRTAFLVTDTQYF.

The rearrangement joins TRBV7-3 to TRBJ2-1; D possibly corresponds to TRBD1 (6 bases). V shed 6 bases and J shed 9 bases, with 12 bases lying between them. Per germline, CDR1 SGHTA and CDR2 FQGTGA. The CDR3 is made up of 12 amino acids. The chain's CDR3 is CASRAQGPEQFF. CDR3 bases: TGTGCCAGCAGGGCACAGGGTCCTGAGCAGTTCTTC. Variable domain in full (rest from reference TRBV7-3 and TRBJ2-1): GAGVSQTPSNKVTEKGKYVELRCDPISGHTALYWYRQSLGQGPEFLIYFQGTGAADDSGLPNDRFFAVRPEGSVSTLKIQRTERGDSAVYLCASRAQGPEQFFGPGTRLTVL.

This clonotype was counted a few times. The chain combines TRBV18 with TRBJ1-3; D gene uncertain. The CDR3 contains 15 residues. Germline CDR1 reads KGHSH; CDR2 reads LQKENI. Trimming left V 3 bases short and J 0 bases short, with 9 bases between. The CDR3 is CASSPDGLSGNTIYF. The CDR3 bases are TGTGCCAGCTCACCCGACGGGCTCTCTGGAAACACCATATATTTT. Based on the CDR3 plus reference TRBV18 and TRBJ1-3, the full variable domain is NAGVMQNPRHLVRRRGQEARLRCSPMKGHSHVYWYRQLPEEGLKFMVYLQKENIIDESGMPKERFSAEFPKEGPSILRIQQVVRGDSAAYFCASSPDGLSGNTIYFGEGSWLTVV.

This clonotype was detected ten times or more. The V call is TRBV2, the J call TRBJ1-5, with 7 bases lining up with TRBD1. Germline CDR1 reads SNHLY; CDR2 reads FYNNEI. This CDR3 is 15 amino acids long. The ends lost 10 bases at V and 3 bases at J; junction bases unmatched: 12. In DNA, the CDR3 is TGTGCCACCAGCGCGAGACAGGGATACAATCAGCCCCAGCATTTT. Amino acids: CATSARQGYNQPQHF.

This rearrangement joins TRBV3-1 to TRBJ2-7, with TRBD2 matching over 12 bases. The trim removed 4 bases at V and 3 bases at J, leaving 4 bases unmatched. The CDR3 totals 15 residues. CDR1 and CDR2 (germline): LGHDT, YNNKEL (reference sequence). CDR3 residues: CASSLTSGSDYEQYF. CDR3 in DNA: TGTGCCAGCAGCCTGACTAGCGGGAGTGACTACGAGCAGTACTTC.

This clonotype was seen a handful of times. This could be a read error, since a much larger clone is one nucleotide away. This chain links TRBV12-3 or TRBV12-4 with TRBJ1-2; possibly TRBD1 for D (6 bases). Trimming cost V 6 bases and J 3 bases, with 14 bases left between them. This CDR3 is 14 amino acids long. The DNA of the CDR3 is TGTGCCAGCAGGTGGGCAGGGGTGGACTATGGCTACACCTTC. Amino acid sequence: CASRWAGVDYGYTF.

The chain links TRBV6-1 to TRBJ2-6, with 7 bases aligning to TRBD1. Germline CDR1 MNHNS, CDR2 SASEGT. This CDR3 has 22 residues. Trimming took 4 bases from V and 0 from J; bases not matched to a gene: 21. In nucleotides, the CDR3 is TGTGCCAGCAGTGCTACCTCCGGGACAGTATTGCCAACCAGCTCTGGGGCCAACGTCCTGACTTTC. Its protein is CASSATSGTVLPTSSGANVLTF.

This clonotype was detected many times. V gene TRBV18 combines with J gene TRBJ2-7, with D possibly TRBD2 on 5 matching bases. This CDR3 region has 13 residues. Germline V gene data show CDR1 as KGHSH and CDR2 as LQKENI. Between the trimmed V and J ends, which lost 6 bases and 3 bases, there was a span of 12 bases. CDR3 in DNA: TGTGCCAGCTCGTGGTCCCGGGGCTACGAGCAGTACTTC. It codes for CASSWSRGYEQYF.

This clonotype was seen many times. This sequence joins TRBV5-1 and TRBJ1-1, with D perhaps TRBD1 (5 bases). The CDR3 runs to 14 residues. The germline V gene has CDR1 SGHRS and CDR2 YFSETQ. Trimming removed 4 bases at V and 4 bases at J, with 14 bases between. The CDR3 DNA follows: TGCGCCAGCAGCAAAAGCGACGGGGCCACTGAAGCTTTCTTT. Translation gives CASSKSDGATEAFF. Drawing the rest from reference TRBV5-1 and TRBJ1-1, the complete variable domain is KAGVTQTPRYLIKTRGQQVTLSCSPISGHRSVSWYQQTPGQGLQFLFEYFSETQRNKGNFPGRFSGRQFSNSRSEMNVSTLELGDSALYLCASSKSDGATEAFFGQGTRLTVV.

The sample holds many counts of this clonotype. J is TRBJ2-1 and V is TRBV7-2; 10 nucleotides agree with TRBD2. The CDR3 spans 16 residues. Losses at the gene ends were 1 base for V and 8 bases for J; bases not matched to a gene: 8. Germline V gene lookup returns CDR1 SGHTA and CDR2 FQGNSA. CDR3 sequence reads: CASSLDLPSGSDEQFF. DNA for the CDR3: TGTGCCAGCAGCTTAGACTTACCTAGCGGGAGCGATGAGCAGTTCTTC.

This clonotype was seen more than once but under ten times. The V call is TRBV3-1, the J call TRBJ1-1; 9 bases fit TRBD1. This CDR3 spans 16 amino acids. The germline V gene has CDR1 LGHDT and CDR2 YNNKEL (reference sequence). The ends lost 1 base at V and 4 bases at J; junction bases unmatched: 7. The CDR3 here is CASSQATQGALTEAFF. The CDR3 DNA reads as TGTGCCAGCAGCCAAGCGACACAGGGGGCTCTCACTGAAGCTTTCTTT. Drawing the rest from reference TRBV3-1 and TRBJ1-1, the complete variable domain is DTAVSQTPKYLVTQMGNDKSIKCEQNLGHDTMYWYKQDSKKFLKIMFSYNNKELIINETVPNRFSPKSPDKAHLNLHINSLELGDSAVYFCASSQATQGALTEAFFGQGTRLTVV.

Many counts were recorded for this clonotype. CDR3 amino acids: CASSLVTAPQETQYF. The CDR3 nucleotides read TGTGCCAGCAGCTTAGTCACGGCCCCCCAAGAGACCCAGTACTTC. The chain is built from TRBV7-8 and TRBJ2-5; unclear D gene. The germline V and J ends were trimmed by 1 base and 1 base, with 10 bases remaining between them. Germline lookup yields CDR1 SGHVS and CDR2 FQNEAQ. The CDR3 is 15 residues long.